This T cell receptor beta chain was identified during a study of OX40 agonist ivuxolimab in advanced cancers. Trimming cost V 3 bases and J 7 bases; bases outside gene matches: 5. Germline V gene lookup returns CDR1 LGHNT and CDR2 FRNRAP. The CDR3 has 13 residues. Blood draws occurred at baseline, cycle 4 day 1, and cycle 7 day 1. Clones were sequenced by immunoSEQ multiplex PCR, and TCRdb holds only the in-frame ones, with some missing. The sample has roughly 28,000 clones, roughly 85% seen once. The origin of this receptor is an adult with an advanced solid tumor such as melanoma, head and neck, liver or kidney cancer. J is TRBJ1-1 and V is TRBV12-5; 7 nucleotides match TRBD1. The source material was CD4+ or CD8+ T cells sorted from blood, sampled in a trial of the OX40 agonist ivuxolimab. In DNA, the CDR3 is TGTGCTAGTGGTTTCGACAGGGTCCTTGAAGCTTTCTTT. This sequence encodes CASGFDRVLEAFF.